This T cell receptor beta chain appears in the sequencing data of a study of OX40 agonist ivuxolimab in advanced cancers. Assay used: immunoSEQ multiplex PCR; TCRdb lists only in-frame clones, some missing. The sample has tens of thousands of clones, around 90% seen once. Trimming left V 4 bases short and J 3 bases short, with 12 bases between. The CDR3 has 13 residues. The germline V gene encodes CDR1 SQVTM and CDR2 ANQGSEA. The timepoints at which blood was sampled were baseline, cycle 4 day 1, and cycle 7 day 1. Sequencing used CD4+ or CD8+ T cells sorted from blood, obtained in a trial of the OX40 agonist ivuxolimab. The receptor comes from an adult with an advanced solid tumor such as melanoma, head and neck, liver or kidney cancer. V usage is TRBV29-1 and J usage is TRBJ1-1; no clear D gene. CDR3 sequence: CSVVRTPDTEAFF. The CDR3 DNA is TGCAGCGTTGTTCGAACACCAGACACTGAAGCTTTCTTT.